This passage covers 20 T cell receptor beta chains from one sample sequenced in a study of blood T cell repertoires in COVID-19. Using immunoSEQ multiplex PCR, the repertoire was profiled, and TCRdb retains in-frame clones only, with some absent. The table has about 230,000 clones, approximately 82% seen once. Input material: peripheral blood. The source of these receptors is a woman between 70 and 85 years old with active or convalescent COVID-19.

The chain has TRBV4-2 and TRBJ2-3, with 7 bases fitting TRBD2. With 0 bases clipped from V and 0 bases from J, the junction kept 6 bases outside the gene matches. Germline V gives CDR1 LGHNA, CDR2 YNFKEQ. CDR3 length equals 17 residues. The CDR3 loop reads CASSQELASGSTDTQYF. The DNA for the CDR3 is TGTGCCAGCAGCCAAGAGTTGGCTAGCGGTAGCACAGATACGCAGTATTTT.

The chain carries TRBV9 and TRBJ1-1, with 11 bases matching TRBD1. This CDR3 contains 16 residues. Germline V CDR1 and CDR2: SGDLS, YYNGEE. V shed 3 bases and J 4 bases; nucleotides not matched to a gene: 8. This CDR3 is CASSAGQGVLGTEAFF. For the CDR3, the DNA is TGTGCCAGCAGCGCGGGACAGGGGGTGTTAGGCACTGAAGCTTTCTTT.

The chain carries TRBV2 and TRBJ1-1; possibly TRBD1 for D (5 bases). Germline-derived CDR1 and CDR2 are SNHLY and FYNNEI. This CDR3 region has 12 residues. V shed 4 bases and J shed 3 bases, with 6 bases lying between them. The DNA for the CDR3 is TGTGCCAGCAGTGCGGGGGACACTGAAGCTTTCTTT. This encodes CASSAGDTEAFF. The full variable domain, rest sourced from reference TRBV2 and TRBJ1-1, is EPEVTQTPSHQVTQMGQEVILRCVPISNHLYFYWYRQILGQKVEFLVSFYNNEISEKSEIFDDQFSVERPDGSNFTLKIRSTKLEDSAMYFCASSAGDTEAFFGQGTRLTVV.

The gene calls are TRBV18 and TRBJ1-3; 7 positions match TRBD1. The CDR3 runs 15 residues. V gave up 1 base and J gave up 6 bases; unmatched junction bases: 6. From germline, CDR1 is KGHSH and CDR2 LQKENI. The CDR3 bases are TGTGCCAGCTCACCACAGGATCAGGGGGAAAACACCATATATTTT. Its translation is CASSPQDQGENTIYF.

The V call is TRBV10-3, the J call TRBJ2-7; a possible D gene is TRBD2 (6 bases). Trimming pared 2 bases from V and 0 bases from J, leaving 11 bases between. This CDR3 comprises 15 residues. Germline-derived CDR1 and CDR2 are ENHRY and SYGVKD. Written as DNA, the CDR3 is TGTGCCATCAGTGAGAGCATGGACTACTCCTACGAGCAGTACTTC. This codes for CAISESMDYSYEQYF.

This chain links TRBV19 with TRBJ2-1; 7 bases align to TRBD2. The ends lost 5 bases at V and 4 bases at J; junction bases unmatched: 14. Germline values: CDR1 LNHDA, CDR2 SQIVND (reference sequence). The CDR3 is made up of 17 amino acids. CDR3 bases: TGTGCCAGTAGTCTCCAACCCCTAGCGGCGGGGTACAATGAGCAGTTCTTC. Protein: CASSLQPLAAGYNEQFF.

Here the CDR3 DNA reads TGTGCCAGTAGTATTGAGCGGACCGGCTCCTACGAGCAGTACTTC. The encoded protein is CASSIERTGSYEQYF. The chain joins TRBV19 to TRBJ2-7, with a tentative D call TRBD2 (5 bases). The germline V gene encodes CDR1 LNHDA and CDR2 SQIVND (reference sequence). This CDR3 contains 15 residues. Trimming stripped 3 bases from V and 0 bases from J, with 12 bases between.

The chain joins TRBV19 to TRBJ1-1; 7 bases align to TRBD1. This CDR3 region has 13 residues. Germline CDR1 reads LNHDA; CDR2 reads SQIVND (reference sequence). The trim removed 7 bases at V and 5 bases at J, leaving 7 bases unmatched. CDR3 bases: TGTGCCAGTAATGACAGGGCAGGGACTGAAGCTTTCTTT. This sequence encodes CASNDRAGTEAFF.

The chain recombines TRBV7-8 with TRBJ1-5; the match to TRBD1 covers 12 bases. CDR3 length: 19 amino acids. Germline V CDR1 and CDR2: SGHVS, FQNEAQ. The J segment lost 2 bases and the V segment lost 4 bases, leaving 12 bases of the junction unmatched. CDR3 sequence reads: CASSSGTGGYFWGNQPQHF. The CDR3 nucleotides are TGTGCCAGCAGCTCCGGGACAGGGGGCTACTTTTGGGGCAATCAGCCCCAGCATTTT.

V gene TRBV3-1 (or the pseudogene TRBV3-2) combines with J gene TRBJ2-1; D is undetermined. CDR3 length: 14 amino acids. The germline V and J ends were trimmed by 5 bases and 3 bases, with 11 bases remaining between them. Germline values: CDR1 LGHDT, CDR2 YNNKEL (reference sequence). As DNA, the CDR3 is TGTGCCAGCAGCTCTAACTTGAACTACAATGAGCAGTTCTTC. Translating it yields CASSSNLNYNEQFF.

The V and J genes are TRBV2 and TRBJ2-7, with a weak D call TRBD1 (5 bases). This CDR3 contains 13 residues. The germline V and J ends were trimmed by 7 bases and 0 bases, with 10 bases remaining between them. Germline V gene lookup returns CDR1 SNHLY and CDR2 FYNNEI. CDR3 amino acids: CASNPQGSYEQYF. In DNA, the CDR3 is TGTGCCAGCAATCCCCAGGGCTCCTACGAGCAGTACTTC.

The chain employs TRBV2 and TRBJ2-1, with 9 bases matching TRBD2. CDR3 length: 15 amino acids. V shed 2 bases, J shed 7 bases, and the junction held 6 bases outside the gene matches. Germline assignment: CDR1 SNHLY and CDR2 FYNNEI. The CDR3 protein is CASSEMLAGQNEQFF. The DNA for the CDR3 is TGTGCCAGCAGTGAAATGCTAGCGGGGCAGAATGAGCAGTTCTTC.

V gene TRBV29-1 combines with J gene TRBJ2-5; possible D gene TRBD1, 5 bases. The CDR3 sequence is 13 residues long. The V end lost 4 bases, the J end lost 4 bases, and 13 bases lay between the germline ends. Germline V lookup: CDR1 SQVTM, CDR2 ANQGSEA. The CDR3 DNA sequence: TGCAGCGTTGCCGATCAGGGTAGAGAGACCCAGTACTTC. Protein product: CSVADQGRETQYF.

In nucleotides, the CDR3 is TGCGCCAGCAGCGGGACTAGCGGGAGGAATGAGCAGTTCTTC. Translating it yields CASSGTSGRNEQFF. The J gene is TRBJ2-1, the V gene TRBV10-2; 15 nucleotides match TRBD2. This CDR3 is built from 14 residues. The trim removed 6 bases at V and 7 bases at J, leaving 1 base unmatched. Germline CDR1 reads WSHSY; CDR2 reads SAAADI.

The V gene is TRBV11-2, the J gene TRBJ1-2; TRBD1 matches at 9 bases. With V trimmed by 4 bases and J by 5 bases, 5 bases remained unmatched. Germline assignment: CDR1 SGHAT and CDR2 FQNNGV. This CDR3 region has 14 residues. DNA for the CDR3: TGTGCCAGCAGCTCACCGGGACAGGGATATGGCTACACCTTC. Its translation is CASSSPGQGYGYTF.

J is TRBJ1-1 and V is TRBV18; D unclear. The CDR3 covers 11 residues. The V and J ends lost 8 bases and 5 bases respectively, with 9 bases between them. CDR1 and CDR2 from the germline V gene are KGHSH and LQKENI. The DNA for the CDR3 is TGTGCCAGCACCCTAACTACTGAAGCTTTCTTT. Translation: CASTLTTEAFF.

V gene TRBV4-1 combines with J gene TRBJ2-4; no clear D. V was clipped by 4 bases and J by 0 bases, with 13 bases between them. The CDR3 is 16 residues long. Germline V gives CDR1 MGHRA, CDR2 YSYEKL. In nucleotides, the CDR3 is TGCGCCAGCAGCCCCGGTATCACCCTAGCCAAAAACATTCAGTACTTC. It specifies CASSPGITLAKNIQYF.

This clone was observed once. The chain is built from TRBV10-3 and TRBJ2-1, with unresolved D. Trimming shortened V by 2 bases and J by 0 bases, and 5 bases separated the two germline ends. The CDR3 is made up of 14 amino acids. The germline CDR1 and CDR2 sequences are ENHRY and SYGVKD. Here the CDR3 reads CAISERSSYNEQFF. The CDR3 DNA follows: TGTGCCATCAGTGAGCGGAGCTCCTACAATGAGCAGTTCTTC.

This clone appeared a few times. CDR3 sequence reads: CASSPRGWSNQPQHF. CDR3 nucleotide sequence: TGTGCCAGTAGTCCCCGAGGGTGGAGCAATCAGCCCCAGCATTTT. This chain links TRBV19 with TRBJ1-5; D gene uncertain. Trimming removed 5 bases at V and 1 base at J, with 12 bases between. The CDR3 runs to 15 residues. CDR1 is LNHDA and CDR2 is SQIVND in the germline V gene (reference sequence).

V usage is TRBV12-3 or TRBV12-4 and J usage is TRBJ2-7; 7 nucleotides agree with TRBD1. Trimming took 5 bases from V and 2 from J; bases not matched to a gene: 3. This CDR3 has 13 amino acids. Here the CDR3 DNA reads TGTGCCAGCAGTCGGGACAGAACCTACGAGCAGTACTTC. The encoded protein is CASSRDRTYEQYF.